Described below is a single TCR beta chain sequence and its context. This sample stems from a study of blood T cell repertoires in COVID-19. The CDR3 is 14 amino acids. V lost 2 bases and J lost 5, with 11 bases in between. Germline values: CDR1 LGHNT, CDR2 FRNRAP. Method: immunoSEQ multiplex PCR; TCRdb's copy keeps in-frame clones and lacks some. This sample has tens of thousands of clones, with more than 60% found just once. This clonotype was obtained from a woman aged 70 to 79 with acute or convalescent COVID-19. The specimen was peripheral blood. The V gene is TRBV12-5, the J gene TRBJ2-3, with D unclear. DNA of the CDR3: TGTGCTAGTGGTTTGTCGCGCACGGTAGATACGCAGTATTTT. It yields the protein CASGLSRTVDTQYF.